Each of the 29 T cell receptor beta chains below was sequenced from the same sample in a study of OX40 agonist ivuxolimab in advanced cancers. Clones were sequenced by immunoSEQ multiplex PCR, and TCRdb holds only the in-frame ones, with some missing. The sample has about 27,000 clones, 86% seen once. The sequencing here drew on CD4+ or CD8+ T cells sorted from blood, taken in a trial of the OX40 agonist ivuxolimab. These receptors all come from an adult with an advanced solid tumor such as melanoma, head and neck, liver or kidney cancer.

This sequence joins TRBV10-3 and TRBJ1-2; 9 positions agree with TRBD1. The CDR3 extends over 14 amino acids. V gave up 7 bases and J gave up 6 bases; unmatched junction bases: 9. The V gene's germline CDR1 is ENHRY and CDR2 SYGVKD. CDR3: CAITGGTGRNGYTF. CDR3 in DNA: TGTGCCATCACCGGAGGGACAGGGAGGAATGGCTACACCTTC.

V is TRBV5-5 and J is TRBJ2-7, with 10 bases fitting TRBD1. Trimming took 4 bases from V and 4 from J; bases not matched to a gene: 8. CDR3 length: 15 residues. The V gene's germline CDR1 is SGHKS and CDR2 YYEKEE (reference sequence). CDR3 nucleotide sequence: TGTGCCAGCAGCGCACCCCGACAGGGGGCTTACGAGCAGTACTTC. Protein product: CASSAPRQGAYEQYF.

This clone was counted a few times. The chain has TRBV9 and TRBJ2-7, with no clear D. V dropped 5 bases and J dropped 4 bases, with 13 bases sitting between them. The CDR3 is made up of 13 amino acids. CDR1 and CDR2 (germline): SGDLS, YYNGEE. CDR3 nucleotides: TGTGCCAGCAGTGATTACATGAGATACGAGCAGTACTTC. This gives the protein CASSDYMRYEQYF.

To note about this clone: Germline is not matched at one junction end, which may reflect a read error. This chain links TRBV7-7 with TRBJ2-7, with D possibly matching TRBD2 (5 bases). Germline V gene sequence: CDR1 SSHAT, CDR2 FNYEAQ (reference sequence). CDR3 length: 15 residues. This CDR3 is CASSLATVSSYEQYF. As DNA, the CDR3 is TGTGCTAGCAGCTTAGCGACGGTCAGCTCCTACGAGCAGTACTTC.

This sequence joins TRBV28 and TRBJ1-4; possible D gene TRBD1, 5 bases. The ends were cut back, 3 bases at V and 8 bases at J, with 16 bases in the middle. Germline CDR1 and CDR2: MDHEN and SYDVKM. The CDR3 covers 15 residues. This chain's CDR3 is CASSFLEDTSEKLFF. CDR3 bases: TGTGCCAGCAGTTTCCTTGAGGACACATCCGAAAAACTGTTTTTT.

The rearrangement links TRBV6-1 to TRBJ1-2; no clear D. CDR1 MNHNS and CDR2 SASEGT come from the germline V gene. The CDR3 has 10 residues. V dropped 6 bases and J dropped 3 bases, with 2 bases sitting between them. CDR3 nucleotide sequence: TGTGCCAGCAGGGACTATGGCTACACCTTC. Translated: CASRDYGYTF.

The chain employs TRBV6-5 and TRBJ1-2; TRBD1 aligns across 8 bases. Germline V gives CDR1 MNHEY, CDR2 SVGAGI. This CDR3 comprises 14 residues. V lost 0 bases and J lost 8; bases outside the gene matches: 5. For the CDR3, the DNA is TGTGCCAGCAGTTACTCGCCAGGGGGCATCGGCTACACCTTC. This encodes CASSYSPGGIGYTF.

The chain is built from TRBV7-6 and TRBJ2-7; D possibly matches TRBD1 or TRBD2 (6 bases each). Germline CDR1 SGHVS, CDR2 FNYEAQ. The CDR3 loop spans 14 amino acids. Between the trimmed V and J ends, which lost 4 bases and 0 bases, there was a span of 10 bases. The CDR3 DNA follows: TGTGCCAGCAGCTGGGGGCGGGACTCCTACGAGCAGTACTTC. Translation gives CASSWGRDSYEQYF.

J is TRBJ2-1 and V is TRBV27; D ambiguous. From germline, CDR1 is MNHEY and CDR2 SMNVEV (reference sequence). Trimming stripped 2 bases from V and 4 bases from J, with 6 bases between. This CDR3 spans 13 amino acids. CDR3 DNA: TGTGCCAGCAGTTTAATTTGGTACAATGAGCAGTTCTTC. It encodes CASSLIWYNEQFF.

The rearrangement joins TRBV27 to TRBJ1-1; D is undetermined. The CDR3 runs to 14 residues. The V gene lost 5 bases and the J gene lost 0 bases, with 10 bases spanning the gap. Germline V lookup: CDR1 MNHEY, CDR2 SMNVEV (reference sequence). The CDR3 nucleotides read TGTGCCAGCAGTCCTTATACCATGAACACTGAAGCTTTCTTT. It yields the protein CASSPYTMNTEAFF.

This clone appeared once. This sequence joins TRBV19 and TRBJ1-2; TRBD1 aligns across 8 bases. Germline CDR1 is LNHDA and CDR2 is SQIVND (reference sequence). The length of the CDR3 is 14 residues. The junction had 3 bases not matched to a gene; V was cut back by 3 bases and J by 3 bases. The CDR3 nucleotides are TGTGCCAGTAGTATCCAGGGGGCCTACTATGGCTACACCTTC. This translates into CASSIQGAYYGYTF.

The CDR3 spells CASSLAEQVYGYTF. The CDR3 DNA sequence: TGTGCCAGCAGCTTAGCGGAGCAGGTCTATGGCTACACCTTC. The chain couples TRBV7-8 to TRBJ1-2; D unclear. V dropped 0 bases and J dropped 4 bases, with 9 bases sitting between them. Germline loops: CDR1 SGHVS, CDR2 FQNEAQ. The CDR3 is 14 residues long.

Only one count was recorded for this clone. V is TRBV28 and J is TRBJ1-4; a weak D match, TRBD1 (5 bases). The CDR3 sequence is 17 residues long. The germline V gene has CDR1 MDHEN and CDR2 SYDVKM. V shed 3 bases and J shed 4 bases, with 18 bases lying between them. CDR3 in amino acids: CASSFSPGTGDNEKLFF. Written as DNA, the CDR3 is TGTGCCAGCAGTTTCTCACCCGGGACGGGGGATAATGAAAAACTGTTTTTT.

This clone came up once. One end of the junction varies from germline; a read error may be responsible. This chain joins TRBV6-5 and TRBJ1-5; the D is unclear. The CDR3 is 14 amino acids. CDR1 is MNHEY, CDR2 SVGAGI, per germline. The CDR3 DNA follows: TGTGCCAGCAGTGACTCGGGGAGCAATCAGCCCCAGCATTTT. Its protein product is CASSDSGSNQPQHF.

The rearrangement links TRBV7-6 to TRBJ1-5; D call uncertain. V was trimmed by 5 bases and J by 4 bases, leaving 6 bases between them. CDR3 length: 12 amino acids. Germline V gene data show CDR1 as SGHVS and CDR2 as FNYEAQ. Here the CDR3 reads CASSMQNQPQHF. The CDR3 bases are TGTGCCAGCAGCATGCAGAATCAGCCCCAGCATTTT.

The chain is built from TRBV5-1 and TRBJ2-7; 10 nucleotides agree with TRBD1. CDR1 and CDR2 (germline): SGHRS, YFSETQ. The length of the CDR3 is 16 residues. The V gene end was trimmed by 4 bases and the J gene end by 5 bases; junction bases not matched to a gene: 12. The CDR3 is CASSVGPGQGFHEQYF. The DNA of the CDR3 is TGCGCCAGCAGCGTAGGTCCGGGACAGGGGTTCCACGAGCAGTACTTC.

V is TRBV6-5 and J is TRBJ2-3; possibly TRBD1 for D (6 bases). This CDR3 has 14 amino acids. Germline V gives CDR1 MNHEY, CDR2 SVGAGI. V lost 0 bases and J lost 4, with 8 bases in between. The CDR3 is CASSYSQGSDTQYF. In DNA, the CDR3 is TGTGCCAGCAGTTACTCTCAGGGGTCAGATACGCAGTATTTT.

This sequence joins TRBV27 and TRBJ1-2, with 7 bases fitting TRBD1. The trim removed 6 bases at V and 8 bases at J, leaving 12 bases unmatched. CDR3 length equals 14 residues. Germline CDR1 reads MNHEY; CDR2 reads SMNVEV (reference sequence). CDR3 sequence reads: CASSRDSLPWGYTF. For the CDR3, the DNA is TGTGCCAGCAGCCGGGACAGCCTACCGTGGGGCTACACCTTC.

The chain couples TRBV6-5 to TRBJ2-7; tentatively, D is TRBD2 (7 bases). This CDR3 has 14 amino acids. CDR1 is MNHEY, CDR2 SVGAGI, per germline. Trimming took 7 bases from V and 0 from J, leaving 13 bases between them. The CDR3, as DNA: TGTGCCAGCAAAGGGGGGGCAGCCTCCTACGAGCAGTACTTC. Encoded protein: CASKGGAASYEQYF.

The rearrangement joins TRBV2 to TRBJ1-4, with 7 bases that match TRBD1. Per germline, CDR1 SNHLY and CDR2 FYNNEI. The CDR3 loop spans 17 amino acids. J lost 2 bases, V lost 7 bases, and 13 bases had no gene match. The CDR3 sequence is CASTGTALRATNEKLFF. The CDR3 DNA follows: TGTGCCAGCACCGGGACAGCCTTAAGAGCGACTAATGAAAAACTGTTTTTT.

This clone came up a few times. This sequence joins TRBV9 and TRBJ2-2, with D tentatively TRBD2 (6 bases). Germline V gives CDR1 SGDLS, CDR2 YYNGEE. V lost 0 bases and J 4 bases, leaving 13 bases between the germline ends. This CDR3 region has 16 residues. The CDR3 DNA reads TGTGCCAGCAGCGTAGCCGGGAGAGAAGGCACCGGGGAGCTGTTTTTT. As protein: CASSVAGREGTGELFF.

This chain connects TRBV15 to TRBJ2-7; TRBD1 matches 9 bases. Losses at the gene ends were 3 bases for V and 2 bases for J; bases not matched to a gene: 14. Germline CDR1 is LNHNV and CDR2 is YYDKDF (reference sequence). The CDR3 contains 18 residues. The CDR3, as DNA: TGTGCCACCAGCAGCTACCCCCGTGCGGACAGGGGACCCTACGAGCAGTACTTC. It is translated as CATSSYPRADRGPYEQYF. The whole variable domain, remainder taken from reference TRBV15 and TRBJ2-7, is DAMVIQNPRYQVTQFGKPVTLSCSQTLNHNVMYWYQQKSSQAPKLLFHYYDKDFNNEADTPDNFQSRRPNTSFCFLDIRSPGLGDTAMYLCATSSYPRADRGPYEQYFGPGTRLTVT.

Concerning this clone: Other DNA sequences in this sample translate to the same CDR3. This CDR3 reads CASSLTADGYTF. In DNA, the CDR3 is TGTGCCAGCAGCTTAACGGCAGATGGCTACACCTTC. The chain links TRBV11-2 to TRBJ1-2; no clear D. The germline V gene encodes CDR1 SGHAT and CDR2 FQNNGV. Trimming stripped 2 bases from V and 6 bases from J, with 7 bases between. The CDR3 is 12 residues long.

The CDR3: CASSRSADTEAFF. In DNA, the CDR3 is TGTGCCAGCAGTCGATCAGCGGACACTGAAGCTTTCTTT. The chain has TRBV6-1 and TRBJ1-1; D is ambiguous. The CDR3 is made up of 13 amino acids. The V gene's germline CDR1 is MNHNS and CDR2 SASEGT. The V and J ends lost 5 bases and 3 bases respectively, with 10 bases between them.

The chain links TRBV28 to TRBJ1-4; no clear D gene. The germline V gene has CDR1 MDHEN and CDR2 SYDVKM. Trimming took 4 bases from V and 8 from J, leaving 14 bases between them. This CDR3 has 14 residues. CDR3 DNA: TGTGCCAGCAGTTCCCCTATGGGGTTGGAAAAACTGTTTTTT. Translating gives CASSSPMGLEKLFF. The variable domain in full, with the rest retrieved from reference TRBV28 and TRBJ1-4, is DVKVTQSSRYLVKRTGEKVFLECVQDMDHENMFWYRQDPGLGLRLIYFSYDVKMKEKGDIPEGYSVSREKKERFSLILESASTNQTSMYLCASSSPMGLEKLFFGSGTQLSVL.

This clone was observed once. The chain carries TRBV7-3 and TRBJ2-5; perhaps TRBD2 as D (5 bases). The germline V gene encodes CDR1 SGHTA and CDR2 FQGTGA. Trimming shortened V by 0 bases and J by 3 bases, and 14 bases separated the two germline ends. The CDR3 is made up of 16 amino acids. Written as DNA, the CDR3 is TGTGCCAGCAGCTTAACAGGGCTAGCCCTAGAAGAGACCCAGTACTTC. Protein: CASSLTGLALEETQYF.

This sequence joins TRBV27 and TRBJ2-4, with a tentative D call TRBD2 (5 bases). V gave up 3 bases and J gave up 3 bases, with 15 bases separating them. Germline CDR1 is MNHEY and CDR2 is SMNVEV (reference sequence). This CDR3 spans 16 amino acids. CDR3 DNA: TGTGCCAGCAGTTTCTCCGACCGACGGGGCAAAAACATTCAGTACTTC. Its protein product is CASSFSDRRGKNIQYF.

This chain connects TRBV9 to TRBJ2-7; maybe TRBD2 (5 bases). The V end lost 0 bases, the J end lost 6 bases, and 7 bases lay between the germline ends. The CDR3 length is 12 residues. Per germline, CDR1 SGDLS and CDR2 YYNGEE. The CDR3 DNA reads as TGTGCCAGCAGCGTAGACGGAGGCGAGCAGTACTTC. The encoded protein is CASSVDGGEQYF.

The V call is TRBV9, the J call TRBJ1-4; 9 bases are a match to TRBD1. The germline CDR1 and CDR2 sequences are SGDLS and YYNGEE. The CDR3 is 15 amino acids. The V gene end was trimmed by 6 bases and the J gene end by 8 bases; junction bases not matched to a gene: 11. The DNA of the CDR3 is TGTGCCAGCACCTCTACCGGACAGGGGAGAGAAAAACTGTTTTTT. Translating gives CASTSTGQGREKLFF.